What follows are 23 T cell receptor beta chains derived from one specimen sequenced in a study of shared clonotypes between healthy human individuals. TCRdb's table, derived via immunoSEQ multiplex PCR, lists solely in-frame clones and lacks some. The data show roughly 490,000 clones, 79% seen once. The material sequenced was PBMCs. These receptors were taken from a woman between 35 and 50 years old in good health. Some clones in this sample may be carry-over from other donors' samples.

This chain uses TRBV28 with TRBJ2-1; D could derive from TRBD1 or TRBD2 (6 bases each). The V gene's germline CDR1 is MDHEN and CDR2 SYDVKM. The V gene lost 3 bases and the J gene lost 0 bases, with 18 bases spanning the gap. The CDR3 loop spans 18 amino acids. The CDR3 DNA sequence: TGTGCCAGCAGTTTCCCCGGGGGACATTTTTTCTCCTACAATGAGCAGTTCTTC. This codes for CASSFPGGHFFSYNEQFF.

On this clone itself: The likely explanation is a read error, given a far larger clone one base away. The genes are TRBV2 and TRBJ2-7; D is possibly TRBD1 (8 bases). CDR3 length: 15 residues. Per the germline V gene, CDR1 is SNHLY and CDR2 is FYNNEI. Trimming stripped 4 bases from V and 2 bases from J, with 15 bases between. The CDR3: CASSVTSRGPYEQYF. CDR3 sequence (DNA): TGTGCCAGCAGTGTGACTAGCAGGGGGCCCTACGAGCAGTACTTC.

This chain connects TRBV5-6 to TRBJ2-7, with D perhaps TRBD1 or TRBD2 (5 bases each). The V gene lost 0 bases and the J gene lost 7 bases, with 17 bases spanning the gap. There are 15 residues in the CDR3. Germline loops: CDR1 SGHDT, CDR2 YYEEEE. The DNA for the CDR3 is TGTGCCAGCAGCTTGGGAGGTGGGGGAGAGGGAGAGCAGTACTTC. This sequence encodes CASSLGGGGEGEQYF.

In this sample, this clone turned up once. The CDR3 reads CASSLTSGRAGEQYF. The CDR3 DNA reads TGTGCCAGCAGCTTAACTTCTGGGAGGGCCGGCGAGCAGTACTTC. The V call is TRBV7-3, the J call TRBJ2-7; 7 bases align to TRBD2. CDR3 length: 15 residues. The trim removed 0 bases at V and 6 bases at J, leaving 8 bases unmatched. CDR1 is SGHTA, CDR2 FQGTGA, per germline. The full variable domain, its missing parts supplied by reference TRBV7-3 and TRBJ2-7, is GAGVSQTPSNKVTEKGKYVELRCDPISGHTALYWYRQSLGQGPEFLIYFQGTGAADDSGLPNDRFFAVRPEGSVSTLKIQRTERGDSAVYLCASSLTSGRAGEQYFGPGTRLTVT.

The rearrangement uses TRBV9 and TRBJ1-4, with TRBD1 identical over 8 bases. The V gene's germline CDR1 is SGDLS and CDR2 YYNGEE. V was clipped by 4 bases and J by 1 base; unmatched bases: 6. This CDR3 has 16 amino acids. CDR3 sequence: CASSPWTGLTNEKLFF. For the CDR3, the DNA is TGTGCCAGCAGCCCATGGACAGGGTTAACTAATGAAAAACTGTTTTTT.

The chain carries TRBV28 and TRBJ1-6; D perhaps matches TRBD1 (5 bases). The CDR3 contains 14 residues. With 7 bases removed from V and 2 bases from J, the gap between germline ends came to 9 bases. From germline, CDR1 is MDHEN and CDR2 SYDVKM. The CDR3 loop is CASIRATYNSPLHF. Here the CDR3 DNA reads TGTGCCAGCATCAGGGCCACCTATAATTCACCCCTCCACTTT.

This chain uses TRBV18 with TRBJ1-1; tentative D call: TRBD1 (6 bases). The germline CDR1 and CDR2 sequences are KGHSH and LQKENI. This CDR3 comprises 15 residues. Between the trimmed V and J ends, which lost 9 bases and 5 bases, there was a span of 22 bases. The CDR3 sequence is CASSPSEGVETEAFF. The CDR3 nucleotides read TGTGCCAGTTCGCCTTCGGAGGGGGTAGAAACTGAAGCTTTCTTT.

This chain links TRBV21-1 with TRBJ1-2; the table's D call, TRBD1, was not checked against the DNA. TRBV21-1 has pseudogene status. This CDR3 has 18 amino acids. The CDR3 loop reads CASSQRRTGPQANYGYTF. In DNA, the CDR3 is TGTGCCAGCAGCCAGAGGCGTACAGGTCCACAAGCTAACTATGGCTACACCTTC.

This clone is a singleton in its sample. The chain couples TRBV18 to TRBJ1-1; possible D gene TRBD1, 6 bases. Trimming cost V 6 bases and J 3 bases, with 11 bases left between them. This CDR3 has 13 residues. The germline V gene encodes CDR1 KGHSH and CDR2 LQKENI. The CDR3 here is CASSRGPDTEAFF. DNA for the CDR3: TGTGCCAGCTCGCGGGGGCCGGACACTGAAGCTTTCTTT. The whole variable domain, filled in from reference TRBV18 and TRBJ1-1, reads NAGVMQNPRHLVRRRGQEARLRCSPMKGHSHVYWYRQLPEEGLKFMVYLQKENIIDESGMPKERFSAEFPKEGPSILRIQQVVRGDSAAYFCASSRGPDTEAFFGQGTRLTVV.

This rearrangement joins TRBV14 to TRBJ2-2, with 8 nucleotides matching TRBD2. After removal of 5 bases from V and 5 bases from J, the junction contained 10 bases not matched to a gene. The CDR3 is 16 residues long. Germline CDR1 and CDR2: SGHDN and FVKESK. The CDR3 is CASSYREASGTGELFF. Written as DNA, the CDR3 is TGTGCCAGCAGCTATAGGGAGGCTAGCGGGACCGGGGAGCTGTTTTTT.

The J gene is TRBJ2-1, the V gene TRBV2; D may be TRBD1 (6 bases). The length of the CDR3 is 14 residues. Between the trimmed V and J ends, which lost 5 bases and 4 bases, there was a span of 12 bases. Germline assignment: CDR1 SNHLY and CDR2 FYNNEI. The CDR3 loop reads CASSRDTAYNEQFF. The CDR3 DNA reads as TGTGCCAGCAGTCGGGACACCGCGTACAATGAGCAGTTCTTC.

The chain is built from TRBV6-1 and TRBJ1-6; D is unresolved. The germline V gene encodes CDR1 MNHNS and CDR2 SASEGT. V was trimmed by 7 bases and J by 7 bases, leaving 17 bases between them. The CDR3 contains 15 residues. CDR3 protein: CASTPSGPGNSPLHF. The CDR3 nucleotides are TGTGCCAGCACCCCCTCCGGCCCAGGCAATTCACCCCTCCACTTT.

In its sample, this clone was seen a few times. This chain connects TRBV27 to TRBJ2-7; 9 bases align to TRBD2. V shed 5 bases and J 5 bases; nucleotides not matched to a gene: 13. The CDR3 is 16 residues long. CDR1 and CDR2 (germline): MNHEY, SMNVEV (reference sequence). The CDR3 sequence: CASSPQNSGSSDEQYF. The CDR3 nucleotides are TGTGCCAGCAGTCCCCAAAATAGCGGGAGTTCTGACGAGCAGTACTTC.

CDR3 in amino acids: CSVRDRVDIQYF. Here the CDR3 DNA reads TGCAGCGTGAGGGACAGGGTGGACATTCAGTACTTC. V and J are TRBV29-1 and TRBJ2-4, with 9 bases that match TRBD1. After removal of 6 bases from V and 8 bases from J, the junction contained 5 bases not matched to a gene. The CDR3 consists of 12 residues. Germline V CDR1 and CDR2: SQVTM, ANQGSEA. Combining the CDR3 with reference TRBV29-1 and TRBJ2-4 gives the whole variable domain SAVISQKPSRDICQRGTSLTIQCQVDSQVTMMFWYRQQPGQSLTLIATANQGSEATYESGFVIDKFPISRPNLTFSTLTVSNMSPEDSSIYLCSVRDRVDIQYFGAGTRLSVL.

The V gene is TRBV9, the J gene TRBJ2-7; TRBD2 aligns across 9 bases. CDR1 is SGDLS, CDR2 YYNGEE, per germline. V shed 2 bases and J 1 base; nucleotides not matched to a gene: 4. The CDR3 length is 15 residues. The CDR3 bases are TGTGCCAGCAGCGTCCTAGCGGGACCTTCCTACGAGCAGTACTTC. Translated: CASSVLAGPSYEQYF.

The chain couples TRBV5-8 to TRBJ1-5; D uncertain. There are 13 residues in the CDR3. Germline values: CDR1 SGHTS, CDR2 YDEGEE. Trimming removed 0 bases at V and 6 bases at J, with 7 bases between. This CDR3 is CASSLGAGQPQHF. The DNA of the CDR3 is TGTGCCAGCAGCTTGGGAGCAGGTCAGCCCCAGCATTTT.

A word on this clone: Other DNA sequences in the sample encode the same CDR3. The chain links TRBV18 to TRBJ2-3, with D maybe TRBD2 (5 bases). Trimming cost V 2 bases and J 2 bases, with 11 bases left between them. Per the germline V gene, CDR1 is KGHSH and CDR2 is LQKENI. This CDR3 has 15 amino acids. CDR3 in amino acids: CASSPLGGPTDTQYF. The CDR3 nucleotides read TGTGCCAGCTCACCATTGGGCGGGCCCACAGATACGCAGTATTTT.

CDR3 DNA: TGTGCCTGGAGTCATAGGTCAGTCCCAGATACGCAGTATTTT. Its translation is CAWSHRSVPDTQYF. The J gene is TRBJ2-3, the V gene TRBV30; D remains unclear. From germline, CDR1 is GTSNPN and CDR2 SVGIG (reference sequence). With 2 bases removed from V and 4 bases from J, the gap between germline ends came to 13 bases. This CDR3 comprises 14 residues.

With respect to this clone: Different DNA sequences within this sample yield the same CDR3. CDR3 bases: TGTGCCAGCAGCCAATCTGAAGGCGGGGGGTCTGGGGCCAACGTCCTGACTTTC. Translated: CASSQSEGGGSGANVLTF. The chain uses TRBV4-2 and TRBJ2-6, with 8 positions matching TRBD2. Per the germline V gene, CDR1 is LGHNA and CDR2 is YNFKEQ. J gave up 1 base and V 2 bases, and 7 bases lay outside the gene matches. This CDR3 has 18 residues.

This clone came up a few times. The chain uses TRBV4-1 and TRBJ1-5; perhaps TRBD1 as D (6 bases). The CDR3 runs to 15 residues. The germline CDR1 and CDR2 sequences are MGHRA and YSYEKL. V lost 0 bases to trimming and J lost 1 base, with 7 bases between them. The CDR3 bases are TGCGCCAGCAGCCAAGAACAGGGCAGCAATCAGCCCCAGCATTTT. Translating gives CASSQEQGSNQPQHF.

CDR3 sequence reads: CASSPPGRVTEAFF. The CDR3 bases are TGTGCCAGCTCACCACCAGGGAGGGTCACTGAAGCTTTCTTT. This rearrangement joins TRBV18 to TRBJ1-1; D gene ambiguous. Trimming removed 0 bases at V and 4 bases at J, with 9 bases between. CDR3 length: 14 residues. Per the germline V gene, CDR1 is KGHSH and CDR2 is LQKENI.

V gene TRBV18 combines with J gene TRBJ2-5, with D uncertain. The CDR3 spans 17 residues. Germline V CDR1 and CDR2: KGHSH, LQKENI. Trimming removed 3 bases at V and 5 bases at J, with 22 bases between. CDR3 residues: CASSPSFPGQKMETQYF. The CDR3 DNA reads TGTGCCAGCTCACCTTCTTTTCCGGGTCAGAAGATGGAGACCCAGTACTTC. The variable domain in full, completed from reference TRBV18 and TRBJ2-5, reads NAGVMQNPRHLVRRRGQEARLRCSPMKGHSHVYWYRQLPEEGLKFMVYLQKENIIDESGMPKERFSAEFPKEGPSILRIQQVVRGDSAAYFCASSPSFPGQKMETQYFGPGTRLLVL.

The V and J genes are TRBV7-9 and TRBJ2-1, with a tentative D call TRBD2 (6 bases). The germline V gene has CDR1 SEHNR and CDR2 FQNEAQ (reference sequence). V lost 5 bases and J 10 bases, leaving 18 bases between the germline ends. This CDR3 spans 14 amino acids. The CDR3 region is CASSHRAGRGEQFF. CDR3 DNA: TGTGCCAGCAGCCACCGGGCGGGGAGAGGAGAGCAGTTCTTC.